Listed below are T cell receptor beta chains from one sample, sequenced in a study of shared clonotypes between healthy human individuals. Here immunoSEQ multiplex PCR was the method, and the copy in TCRdb shows in-frame clones only, minus some. The sample includes around 2.5 million clones, more than 85% of them seen just once. The sequenced sample was naive CD4+ T cells from PBMCs. Receptors were obtained from a man between 18 and 29 years old in good health. Some clones in this sample may be carry-over from other donors' samples. CDR3s include the opening cysteine and the closing phenylalanine or tryptophan. D genes are given only for firm matches. The size field is filled for only some rows; it gives once, few, many or a size class.

j_call: TRBJ1-4; d_call: .; v_call: TRBV5-1; clone_size: .; cdr3_aa: CASSPSTGLGEKLFF; cdr3_nt: TGCGCCAGCAGCCCGAGTACGGGGTTAGGCGAAAAACTGTTTTTT
j_call: TRBJ2-7; d_call: .; v_call: TRBV7-3; clone_size: .; cdr3_aa: CASSPRGLPGDEQYF; cdr3_nt: TGTGCCAGCAGCCCCCGTGGGCTTCCCGGCGACGAGCAGTACTTC
j_call: TRBJ2-6; d_call: .; v_call: TRBV28; clone_size: .; cdr3_aa: CASRFLPGANVLTF; cdr3_nt: TGTGCCAGCAGATTTCTGCCCGGGGCCAACGTCCTGACTTTC
j_call: TRBJ1-2; d_call: .; v_call: TRBV5-1; clone_size: .; cdr3_aa: CASSLDGSYGYTF; cdr3_nt: TGCGCCAGCAGCTTGGACGGAAGCTATGGCTACACCTTC
j_call: TRBJ2-1; d_call: .; v_call: TRBV15; clone_size: .; cdr3_aa: CATSRRGPGLVIYNEQFF; cdr3_nt: TGTGCCACCAGCAGACGGGGACCGGGACTCGTCATTTACAATGAGCAGTTCTTC
j_call: TRBJ2-6; d_call: .; v_call: TRBV30; clone_size: .; cdr3_aa: CAWSATRLSSGANVLTF; cdr3_nt: TGTGCCTGGAGTGCGACCCGACTGAGCTCTGGGGCCAACGTCCTGACTTTC
j_call: TRBJ1-1; d_call: TRBD1; v_call: TRBV29-1; clone_size: .; cdr3_aa: CSGIPGTGGSYTEAFF; cdr3_nt: TGCAGCGGAATACCCGGGACAGGGGGCTCGTACACTGAAGCTTTCTTT
j_call: TRBJ2-3; d_call: .; v_call: TRBV7-9; clone_size: .; cdr3_aa: CASSHPQEGVGPDTQYF; cdr3_nt: TGTGCCAGCAGCCACCCCCAAGAGGGAGTAGGGCCAGATACGCAGTATTTT
j_call: TRBJ2-3; d_call: .; v_call: TRBV27; clone_size: .; cdr3_aa: CASSSPSLAVAQYF; cdr3_nt: TGTGCCAGCAGTTCGCCTTCACTAGCAGTTGCGCAGTATTTT
j_call: TRBJ2-2; d_call: TRBD1; v_call: TRBV18; clone_size: .; cdr3_aa: CASSPSQGRNTGELFF; cdr3_nt: TGTGCCAGCTCACCGTCACAGGGGCGGAACACCGGGGAGCTGTTTTTT
j_call: TRBJ2-5; d_call: .; v_call: TRBV5-6; clone_size: .; cdr3_aa: CASSRGGQSETQYF; cdr3_nt: TGTGCCAGCAGCCGGGGCGGACAGTCGGAGACCCAGTACTTC
j_call: TRBJ2-7; d_call: .; v_call: TRBV30; clone_size: .; cdr3_aa: CAWSDLTEGWQYF; cdr3_nt: TGTGCCTGGAGTGACCTGACCGAGGGATGGCAGTACTTC
j_call: TRBJ1-2; d_call: TRBD1; v_call: TRBV30; clone_size: once; cdr3_aa: CAWNHGDRNYGYTF; cdr3_nt: TGTGCCTGGAACCACGGGGACAGAAACTATGGCTACACCTTC
j_call: TRBJ2-7; d_call: TRBD1; v_call: TRBV7-9; clone_size: .; cdr3_aa: CASIPPGTGESEQYF; cdr3_nt: TGTGCCAGCATCCCCCCCGGGACAGGCGAGTCCGAGCAGTACTTC
j_call: TRBJ2-3; d_call: TRBD2; v_call: TRBV5-1; clone_size: .; cdr3_aa: CASRGAGEGDTQYF; cdr3_nt: TGCGCCAGCAGGGGAGCGGGAGAGGGAGATACGCAGTATTTT
j_call: TRBJ1-5; d_call: .; v_call: TRBV10-2; clone_size: .; cdr3_aa: CASSEADPSLSPQHF; cdr3_nt: TGCGCCAGCAGTGAGGCCGACCCCAGTCTTTCGCCCCAGCATTTT
j_call: TRBJ2-7; d_call: TRBD1; v_call: TRBV18; clone_size: .; cdr3_aa: CASSPVQGPNHEQYF; cdr3_nt: TGTGCCAGCTCACCGGTACAGGGGCCCAACCACGAGCAGTACTTC
j_call: TRBJ2-5; d_call: .; v_call: TRBV6-6; clone_size: .; cdr3_aa: CASSTTRQETQYF; cdr3_nt: TGTGCCAGCAGTACCACTAGACAAGAGACCCAGTACTTC
j_call: TRBJ2-7; d_call: .; v_call: TRBV30; clone_size: .; cdr3_aa: CAWSAHGREQYF; cdr3_nt: TGTGCCTGGAGTGCTCACGGGCGCGAGCAGTACTTC
j_call: TRBJ2-3; d_call: .; v_call: TRBV4-2; clone_size: .; cdr3_aa: CASSQTPSGSSTDTQYF; cdr3_nt: TGTGCCAGCAGCCAAACACCCAGCGGATCTAGCACAGATACGCAGTATTTT
j_call: TRBJ2-5; d_call: .; v_call: TRBV28; clone_size: .; cdr3_aa: CAAGRDGTQYF; cdr3_nt: TGTGCTGCGGGGCGGGATGGGACCCAGTACTTC
j_call: TRBJ2-3; d_call: TRBD1; v_call: TRBV19; clone_size: .; cdr3_aa: CATSDRGGTDTQYF; cdr3_nt: TGTGCTACCTCGGACAGGGGGGGCACAGATACGCAGTATTTT
j_call: TRBJ2-5; d_call: TRBD1; v_call: TRBV28; clone_size: once; cdr3_aa: CASSSPTGDRGTQYF; cdr3_nt: TGTGCCAGCAGTTCCCCCACAGGGGACCGCGGAACCCAGTACTTC
j_call: TRBJ2-1; d_call: TRBD1; v_call: TRBV19; clone_size: .; cdr3_aa: CASSRDRESSYNEQFF; cdr3_nt: TGTGCCAGTAGTCGCGACAGGGAGAGCTCCTACAATGAGCAGTTCTTC
j_call: TRBJ1-5; d_call: TRBD1; v_call: TRBV28; clone_size: .; cdr3_aa: CASRLGQGMNQPQHF; cdr3_nt: TGTGCCAGCAGGCTCGGACAGGGGATGAATCAGCCCCAGCATTTT
j_call: TRBJ2-1; d_call: .; v_call: TRBV28; clone_size: .; cdr3_aa: CASKDYVNEQFF; cdr3_nt: TGTGCCAGCAAAGATTATGTAAATGAGCAGTTCTTC
j_call: TRBJ2-1; d_call: TRBD2; v_call: TRBV28; clone_size: .; cdr3_aa: CASSFPLAGPGNEQFF; cdr3_nt: TGTGCCAGCAGTTTCCCGCTAGCGGGACCTGGCAATGAGCAGTTCTTC
j_call: TRBJ1-2; d_call: TRBD1; v_call: TRBV9; clone_size: .; cdr3_aa: CASSVGRTGGGYTF; cdr3_nt: TGTGCCAGCAGCGTAGGCCGGACAGGGGGCGGCTACACCTTC
j_call: TRBJ2-7; d_call: TRBD2; v_call: TRBV28; clone_size: .; cdr3_aa: CATLGGRRAGGPLDEQYF; cdr3_nt: TGTGCCACCCTGGGGGGCCGGCGAGCGGGAGGGCCTCTAGACGAGCAGTACTTC
j_call: TRBJ2-5; d_call: TRBD1; v_call: TRBV7-2; clone_size: .; cdr3_aa: CASKDRGSQETQYF; cdr3_nt: TGTGCCTCTAAGGACAGGGGAAGCCAAGAGACCCAGTACTTC
j_call: TRBJ2-7; d_call: TRBD1; v_call: TRBV5-1; clone_size: .; cdr3_aa: CASSPQGSTYEQYF; cdr3_nt: TGCGCCAGCAGTCCACAGGGGTCAACCTACGAGCAGTACTTC
j_call: TRBJ1-5; d_call: .; v_call: TRBV5-4; clone_size: .; cdr3_aa: CASSFGGNQPQHF; cdr3_nt: TGTGCCAGCAGCTTTGGCGGGAATCAGCCCCAGCATTTT
j_call: TRBJ1-4; d_call: .; v_call: TRBV5-1; clone_size: .; cdr3_aa: CASSLGFGEKLFF; cdr3_nt: TGCGCCAGCAGCCTGGGATTTGGTGAAAAACTGTTTTTT
j_call: TRBJ2-1; d_call: .; v_call: TRBV7-9; clone_size: .; cdr3_aa: CASSLVGRGDEQFF; cdr3_nt: TGTGCCAGCAGCCTAGTCGGAAGGGGTGATGAGCAGTTCTTC
j_call: TRBJ2-7; d_call: .; v_call: TRBV6-1; clone_size: .; cdr3_aa: CASSAMAANYEQYF; cdr3_nt: TGTGCCAGCAGCGCGATGGCAGCTAATTACGAGCAGTACTTC
j_call: TRBJ2-1; d_call: TRBD1; v_call: TRBV4-3; clone_size: .; cdr3_aa: CASSPRTGDNEQFF; cdr3_nt: TGCGCCAGCAGCCCAAGGACAGGGGACAATGAGCAGTTCTTC
j_call: TRBJ2-7; d_call: .; v_call: TRBV6-6; clone_size: .; cdr3_aa: CASSYARRDEQYF; cdr3_nt: TGTGCCAGCAGTTACGCCAGGCGGGACGAGCAGTACTTC
j_call: TRBJ2-7; d_call: .; v_call: TRBV6-5; clone_size: .; cdr3_aa: CASIAGGGDEQYF; cdr3_nt: TGTGCCAGCATCGCAGGGGGGGGAGACGAGCAGTACTTC
j_call: TRBJ2-7; d_call: TRBD1; v_call: TRBV18; clone_size: .; cdr3_aa: CASSAGTGAYEQYF; cdr3_nt: TGTGCCAGCTCAGCCGGGACAGGGGCCTACGAGCAGTACTTC
j_call: TRBJ2-2; d_call: .; v_call: TRBV6-1; clone_size: .; cdr3_aa: CASSPSANTGELFF; cdr3_nt: TGTGCCAGCAGTCCCAGCGCGAACACCGGGGAGCTGTTTTTT
j_call: TRBJ2-1; d_call: .; v_call: TRBV7-8; clone_size: once; cdr3_aa: CASSLEVGGIPFF; cdr3_nt: TGTGCCAGCAGCTTAGAAGTGGGCGGGATTCCGTTCTTC
j_call: TRBJ1-5; d_call: .; v_call: TRBV5-4; clone_size: .; cdr3_aa: CASGRGAGQPQHF; cdr3_nt: TGTGCCAGCGGTCGGGGCGCCGGTCAGCCCCAGCATTTT
j_call: TRBJ1-1; d_call: .; v_call: TRBV27; clone_size: .; cdr3_aa: CASSLSRTGMNTEAFF; cdr3_nt: TGTGCCAGCAGTTTATCTAGGACGGGCATGAACACTGAAGCTTTCTTT
j_call: TRBJ2-7; d_call: TRBD2; v_call: TRBV19; clone_size: once; cdr3_aa: CASSTAGTSLIYEQYF; cdr3_nt: TGTGCCAGTAGTACTGCCGGGACTAGCCTGATCTACGAGCAGTACTTC
j_call: TRBJ2-7; d_call: TRBD2; v_call: TRBV28; clone_size: once; cdr3_aa: CASSSPSFTSGSSYEQYF; cdr3_nt: TGTGCCAGCAGTTCCCCTAGTTTTACTAGCGGGAGCTCCTACGAGCAGTACTTC
j_call: TRBJ2-5; d_call: .; v_call: TRBV7-3; clone_size: .; cdr3_aa: CASSLIGGQGGETQYF; cdr3_nt: TGTGCCAGCAGCTTAATAGGCGGGCAGGGAGGAGAGACCCAGTACTTC
j_call: TRBJ2-2; d_call: .; v_call: TRBV28; clone_size: .; cdr3_aa: CASSWVETNTGELFF; cdr3_nt: TGTGCCAGCAGTTGGGTCGAGACGAACACCGGGGAGCTGTTTTTT